This T cell receptor (beta chain) derives from a study of T cells in Graves' hyperthyroidism and ophthalmopathy (dated by TCRdb to the late 2010s). The study in broad terms: Peripheral blood was collected at initial diagnosis, before any treatment. To identify TCR V-J signatures that set the groups apart, the researchers used a discovery cohort of 95 to 100 patients, made up of 40 to 45 with Graves' ophthalmopathy and 57 with stable Graves' hyperthyroidism. Whether ophthalmopathy could be predicted prospectively was tested in an independent validation cohort made up of 18 to 20 hyperthyroidism patients plus 17 patients who later progressed to ophthalmopathy. For training and testing, the 110 or so patients in the discovery cohort were randomly divided in a 7:3 ratio. The study also compared thyroid tissue and blood T-cell repertoires from a handful of Graves' hyperthyroidism patients. After blood sampling, hyperthyroidism patients were treated with methimazole at a starting dose of 30 mg daily, and ophthalmopathy patients were treated with high-dose intravenous methylprednisolone. The paper reports TCR Vbeta CDR3 sequencing of 130 to 150 peripheral blood samples: some 44 ophthalmopathy, some 80 hyperthyroidism and around 17 progressor patients.

TCR beta CDR3 regions were amplified from RNA transcripts. For the first round of RT-PCR on the TCR CDR3, the HTBI primer set was used together with the Qiagen OneStep RT-PCR kit. A second multiplex PCR round built the libraries, followed by size selection and purification. Libraries were sequenced paired-end with 100 bp reads on an Illumina HiSeq2000. The original methods were these. SOAPnuke was used to process the raw data, removing reads that contained adapters or uncalled bases, had a mean Phred below 15, or lacked an exact match to the constant primer or identifier. High-quality paired reads were merged using COPE v1.2.5, and each unique nucleotide sequence was defined as a clonotype. MiTCR v1.1 was used to align the clonotypes against IMGT TRBV, TRBD and TRBJ reference segments. Only V-J combinations with frequency above 0.0001, covering 98% to 99.2% of repertoires, were analysed. The TCS score was defined as F50 (clonal expansion) divided by E x V (chaos), with BLOSUM62-based TCRdist calculated between CDR3 peptides within each V-J. Welch's t-statistics and random forest reduced roughly 500 V-J features to roughly 13, which were used in a naive Bayes classifier (R e1071). TCRdb passed the public sequencing reads through fastp at Q25 and MiXCR, retaining productive beta sequences. Identical CDR3 protein sequences are pooled into one entry, listed with their most common genes and DNA. None of the V and J calls come from the authors' own analysis; TCRdb made them. This sample has under 400,000 distinct CDR3 sequences in its table, and about 13% of those were observed once. The ten largest clones add up to about 9.1% of the sample.

On the study overall, not on this receptor specifically: A 13 V-J signature model separated ophthalmopathy from stable hyperthyroidism, with about 90% sensitivity and about 81% specificity in cross-validation and 80%/75% in testing. Most expanded thyroid clonotypes (frequency above 0.001) were also found in blood, which suggests that blood repertoires may mirror thyroid immune responses. In validation, the model predicted progression to ophthalmopathy a median of about 6.5 months before onset, with about 71% sensitivity and roughly 79% specificity. No statistical method was used to set the sample size in advance, and investigators knew the group allocation.

Many counts were recorded for this clonotype. The antigen this receptor binds is unknown. No much larger clone exists at a distance of one base, and base qualities are not known. A patient counted as having stable Graves' hyperthyroidism if no progression to ophthalmopathy occurred over 18 months of follow-up. Hyperthyroidism patients were newly diagnosed, had a disease duration of under 2 months, and were aged 18 to 65 years. Patients with uncontrolled infections, other autoimmune diseases, pregnancy or lactation were excluded. Diagnoses were based on clinical symptoms, serum thyroxine and TRAb, thyroid ultrasound and orbital computed tomography. PBMCs were isolated from 10 ml of fresh peripheral blood by Ficoll-Paque density gradient centrifugation. Total RNA was extracted with Trizol reagent, and quality was checked on an Agilent 2100 Bioanalyzer. The sample taken for sequencing was blood. The receptor comes from a young woman with Graves' hyperthyroidism.

The DNA is TGCAGTGCTAGAGATTCGGGGGGAGGGGACATTCAGTACTTC. Its coded protein is CSARDSGGGDIQYF. The rearranged chain carries TRBV20-1 and TRBJ2-4, and TRBD2 matches 7 of the central bases. Trimming takes 0 bases off V and 8 bases off J; junction bases not matched to a gene: 7. Taken from cysteine to phenylalanine, the CDR3 has 14 residues. Kept here is only the CDR3 DNA, which spans 42 bases and is read in frame from base 1. The CDR1 and CDR2 encoded by the germline V gene (reference sequence) are DFQATT and SNEGSKA.